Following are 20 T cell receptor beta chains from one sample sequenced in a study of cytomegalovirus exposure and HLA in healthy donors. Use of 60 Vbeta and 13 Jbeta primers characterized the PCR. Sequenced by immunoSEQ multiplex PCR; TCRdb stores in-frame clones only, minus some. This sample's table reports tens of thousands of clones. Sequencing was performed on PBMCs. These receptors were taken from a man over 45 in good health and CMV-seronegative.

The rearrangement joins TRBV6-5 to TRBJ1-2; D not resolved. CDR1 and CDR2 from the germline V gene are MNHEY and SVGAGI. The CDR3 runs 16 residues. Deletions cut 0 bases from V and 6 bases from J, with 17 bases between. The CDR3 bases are TGTGCCAGCAGTTACTCAACTGGCCTACGGGGAGATGGCTACACCTTC. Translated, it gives CASSYSTGLRGDGYTF.

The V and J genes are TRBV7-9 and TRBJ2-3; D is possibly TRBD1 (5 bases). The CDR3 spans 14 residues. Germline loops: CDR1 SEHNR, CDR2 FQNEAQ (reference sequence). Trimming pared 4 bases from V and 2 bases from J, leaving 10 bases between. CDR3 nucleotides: TGTGCCAGCAGCTACCGACAGCTCACAGATACGCAGTATTTT. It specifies CASSYRQLTDTQYF.

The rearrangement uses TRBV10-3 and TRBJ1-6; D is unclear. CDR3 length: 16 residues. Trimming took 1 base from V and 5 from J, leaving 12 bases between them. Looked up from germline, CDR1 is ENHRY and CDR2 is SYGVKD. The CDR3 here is CAISELSRTNNSPLHF. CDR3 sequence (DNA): TGTGCCATCAGTGAGTTAAGCCGTACTAATAATTCACCCCTCCACTTT.

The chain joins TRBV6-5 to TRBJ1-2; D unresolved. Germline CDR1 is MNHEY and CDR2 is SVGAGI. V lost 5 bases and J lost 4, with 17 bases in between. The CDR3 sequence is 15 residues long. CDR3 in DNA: TGTGCCAGCAGTCCAGAGGCTCAAGGTCTCTATGGCTACACCTTC. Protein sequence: CASSPEAQGLYGYTF.

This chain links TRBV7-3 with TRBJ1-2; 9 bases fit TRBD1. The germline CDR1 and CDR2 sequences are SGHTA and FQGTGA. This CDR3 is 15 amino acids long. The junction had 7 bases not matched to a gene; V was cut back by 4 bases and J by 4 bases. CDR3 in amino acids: CASSSTPGQGYGYTF. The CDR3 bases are TGTGCCAGCAGCTCGACGCCGGGACAGGGCTATGGCTACACCTTC.

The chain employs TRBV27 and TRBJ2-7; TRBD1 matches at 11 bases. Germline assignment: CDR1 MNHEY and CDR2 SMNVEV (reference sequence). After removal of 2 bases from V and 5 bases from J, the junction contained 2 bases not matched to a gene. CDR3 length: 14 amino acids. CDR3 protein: CASSLGTGGDEQYF. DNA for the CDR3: TGTGCCAGCAGTTTAGGGACAGGGGGGGACGAGCAGTACTTC.

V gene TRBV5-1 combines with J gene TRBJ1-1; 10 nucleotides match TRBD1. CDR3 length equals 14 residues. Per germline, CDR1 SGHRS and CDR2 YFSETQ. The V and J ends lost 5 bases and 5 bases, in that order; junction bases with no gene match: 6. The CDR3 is CASRSGTGVTEAFF. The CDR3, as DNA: TGCGCCAGCAGGTCCGGGACAGGGGTTACTGAAGCTTTCTTT.

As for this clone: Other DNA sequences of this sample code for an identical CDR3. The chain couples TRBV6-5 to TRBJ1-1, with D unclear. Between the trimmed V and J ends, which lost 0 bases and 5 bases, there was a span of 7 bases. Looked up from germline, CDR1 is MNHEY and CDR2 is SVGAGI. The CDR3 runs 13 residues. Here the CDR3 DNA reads TGTGCCAGCAGTTACTCGACGGGGACTGAAGCTTTCTTT. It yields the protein CASSYSTGTEAFF.

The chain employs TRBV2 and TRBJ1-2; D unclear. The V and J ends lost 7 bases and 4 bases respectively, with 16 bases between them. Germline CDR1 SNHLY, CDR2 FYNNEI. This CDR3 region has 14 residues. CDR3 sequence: CASTLDTPIYGYTF. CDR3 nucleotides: TGTGCCAGCACCTTAGACACCCCGATCTATGGCTACACCTTC.

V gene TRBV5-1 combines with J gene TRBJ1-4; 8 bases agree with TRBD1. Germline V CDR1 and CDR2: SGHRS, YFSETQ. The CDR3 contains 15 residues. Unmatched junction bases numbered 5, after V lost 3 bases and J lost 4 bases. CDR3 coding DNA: TGCGCCAGCAGCTACGGGACAGGCGGTAATGAAAAACTGTTTTTT. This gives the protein CASSYGTGGNEKLFF.

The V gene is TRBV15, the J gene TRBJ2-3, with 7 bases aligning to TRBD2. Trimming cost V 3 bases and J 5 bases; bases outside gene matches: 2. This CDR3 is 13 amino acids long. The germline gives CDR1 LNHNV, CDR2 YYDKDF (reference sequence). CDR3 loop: CATSRWGGDTQYF. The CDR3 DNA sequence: TGTGCCACCAGCAGGTGGGGGGGAGATACGCAGTATTTT.

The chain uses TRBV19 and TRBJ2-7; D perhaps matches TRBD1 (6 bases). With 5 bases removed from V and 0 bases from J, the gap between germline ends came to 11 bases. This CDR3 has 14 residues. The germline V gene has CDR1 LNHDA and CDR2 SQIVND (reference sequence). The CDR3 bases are TGTGCCAGTAGTCCATGGGACAACTCCTACGAGCAGTACTTC. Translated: CASSPWDNSYEQYF.

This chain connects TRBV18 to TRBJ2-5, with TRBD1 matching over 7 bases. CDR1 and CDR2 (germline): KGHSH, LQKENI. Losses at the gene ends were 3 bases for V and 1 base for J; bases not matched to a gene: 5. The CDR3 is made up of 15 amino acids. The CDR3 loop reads CASSPGPGGQETQYF. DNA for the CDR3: TGTGCCAGCTCACCCGGACCAGGGGGCCAAGAGACCCAGTACTTC.

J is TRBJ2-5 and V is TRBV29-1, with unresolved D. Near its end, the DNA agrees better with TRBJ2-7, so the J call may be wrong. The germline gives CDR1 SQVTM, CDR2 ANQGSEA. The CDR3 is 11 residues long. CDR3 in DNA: TGCAGCGTTGCCCTCTCCTACGAGCAGTACTTC. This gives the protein CSVALSYEQYF.

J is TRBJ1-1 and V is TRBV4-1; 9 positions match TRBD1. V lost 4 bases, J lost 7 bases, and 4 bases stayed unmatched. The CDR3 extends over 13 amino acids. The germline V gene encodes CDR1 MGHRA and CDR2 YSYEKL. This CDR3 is CASSLGTGIEAFF. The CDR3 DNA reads TGCGCCAGCAGCCTAGGGACAGGGATTGAAGCTTTCTTT.

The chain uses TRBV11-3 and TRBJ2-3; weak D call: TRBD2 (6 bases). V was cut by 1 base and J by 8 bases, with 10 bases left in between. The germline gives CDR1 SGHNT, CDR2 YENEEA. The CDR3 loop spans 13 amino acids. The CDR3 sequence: CASSLGPAGTQYF. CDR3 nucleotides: TGTGCCAGCAGCTTAGGTCCAGCGGGTACGCAGTATTTT.

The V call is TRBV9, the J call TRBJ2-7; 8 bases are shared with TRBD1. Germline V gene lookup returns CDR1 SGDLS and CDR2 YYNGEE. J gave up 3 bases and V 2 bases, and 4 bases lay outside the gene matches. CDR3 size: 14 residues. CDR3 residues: CASSVSGTGYEQYF. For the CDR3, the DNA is TGTGCCAGCAGCGTGTCCGGGACAGGCTACGAGCAGTACTTC.

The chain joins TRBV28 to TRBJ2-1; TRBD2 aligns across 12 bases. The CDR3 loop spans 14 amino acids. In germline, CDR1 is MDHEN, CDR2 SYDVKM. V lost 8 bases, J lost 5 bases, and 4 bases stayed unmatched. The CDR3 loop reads CASALAGGNNEQFF. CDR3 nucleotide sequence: TGTGCCAGCGCACTAGCGGGGGGAAACAATGAGCAGTTCTTC.

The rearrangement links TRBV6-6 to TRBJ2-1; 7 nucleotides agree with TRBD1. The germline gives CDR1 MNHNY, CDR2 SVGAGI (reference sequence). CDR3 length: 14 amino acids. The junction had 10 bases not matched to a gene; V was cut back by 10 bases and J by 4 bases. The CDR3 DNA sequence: TGTGCCACCCGAAGGGACAGCCCGTACAATGAGCAGTTCTTC. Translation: CATRRDSPYNEQFF.

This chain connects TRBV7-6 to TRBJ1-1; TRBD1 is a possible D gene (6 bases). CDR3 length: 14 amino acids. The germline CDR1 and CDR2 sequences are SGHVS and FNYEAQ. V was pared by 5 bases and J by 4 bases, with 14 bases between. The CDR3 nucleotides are TGTGCCAGCAGCCATACACAGGGAGTCACTGAAGCTTTCTTT. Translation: CASSHTQGVTEAFF.